This is a list of T cell receptor beta chains from one sample in a study of vaccination and CD4 T cells after COVID-19. These receptors are not linked to any known antigen. TCRdb passed the PCR reads through MiXCR, listing each CDR3 protein once. The sample consists of 15,000 to 20,000 distinct CDR3 sequences, roughly 66% of them appearing once. The sample taken for sequencing was CD4+ T cells from blood, cultured in vitro. These receptors originate from a human donor who had recovered from COVID-19. CDR3s include the opening cysteine and the closing phenylalanine or tryptophan. The D gene is left open where the match is weak. Clone size, where shown, is once, few, many, or a class for clones that have expanded.

V gene,clone size,D gene,J gene,CDR3 DNA,CDR3 protein
TRBV10-3,.,.,TRBJ1-1,TGTGCCATCCGACCGGGGGGTGACACTGAAGCTTTCTTT,CAIRPGGDTEAFF
TRBV20-1,.,.,TRBJ1-5,TGCAGTGCTAGAGTCCCAGGGGCAGAATTTTATAGCAATCAGCCCCAGCATTTT,CSARVPGAEFYSNQPQHF
TRBV9,.,TRBD1,TRBJ1-2,TGTGCCAGCAGTTCCCGGGACAGGGGAAGCTACACCTTC,CASSSRDRGSYTF
TRBV5-5,.,TRBD1,TRBJ1-1,TGTGCCAGCAGCTTGAAGGGCAGGGGGGAAGGTGAAGCTTTCTTT,CASSLKGRGEGEAFF
TRBV24-1,few,.,TRBJ1-2,TGTGCCACCAGTGCCCAGTCTTATGGCTACACCTTC,CATSAQSYGYTF
TRBV4-1,.,TRBD1,TRBJ1-2,TGCGCCAGCAGCCAAGCTGCAGGGGGGAACTATGGCTACACCTTC,CASSQAAGGNYGYTF
TRBV12-3/TRBV12-4,.,TRBD1,TRBJ2-7,TGTGCCAGCAGTATCGCCCGGACAGGGGAGTACTTC,CASSIARTGEYF
TRBV6-4,once,.,TRBJ1-1,TGTGCCAGCAGTGACGGGGGCCCTAACACTGAAGCTTTCTTT,CASSDGGPNTEAFF
TRBV10-3,.,TRBD2,TRBJ2-7,TGTGCCATCAGTGAGTTAGGACTAGCGGGAGTCGAGCAGTACTTC,CAISELGLAGVEQYF
TRBV6-1,large,TRBD1,TRBJ2-4,TGTGCCAGCAGTAGGGACAGGGGTGCGAGCATTCAGTACTTC,CASSRDRGASIQYF
TRBV29-1,once,.,TRBJ2-5,TGCAGCGTCATTGACATCCAAGAGACCCAGTACTTC,CSVIDIQETQYF
TRBV20-1,few,.,TRBJ2-2,TGCAGTGCTAGCCCATCGAGGGGGGGACGCGGGGAGCTGTTTTTT,CSASPSRGGRGELFF
TRBV7-2,.,.,TRBJ1-2,TGTGCCAGCAGCTTTACGGATTATGGCTACACCTTC,CASSFTDYGYTF
TRBV14,.,.,TRBJ1-1,TGTGCCAGCAGCCAAGACAGGGGCCCTGAAGCTTTCTTT,CASSQDRGPEAFF
TRBV20-1,.,TRBD1,TRBJ1-2,TGCAGTGCTAGAGATGGGCCGGGACAGGGGGCGCTTAGCGGCTACACCTTC,CSARDGPGQGALSGYTF
TRBV28,few,.,TRBJ2-5,TGTGCCAGCAGTTTGCCCGGAACCGAGACCCAGTACTTC,CASSLPGTETQYF
TRBV27,few,.,TRBJ1-4,TGTGCCAGCAGTTTATGGGGGGCTGGGTTAGAGGAAAAACTGTTTTTT,CASSLWGAGLEEKLFF
TRBV12-3/TRBV12-4,.,.,TRBJ1-1,TGTGCCAGCAGACTTGGGGGGGCAGGCACTGAAGCTTTCTTT,CASRLGGAGTEAFF
TRBV14,once,TRBD1,TRBJ2-2,TGTGCCAGCAGCCCCGGGACAGAAACCGGGGAGCTGTTTTTT,CASSPGTETGELFF
TRBV28,few,.,TRBJ1-1,TGTGCCAGCCGGGCAAACACTGAAGCTTTCTTT,CASRANTEAFF
TRBV6-1,.,.,TRBJ2-3,TGTGCCAGCAGCCCCCCGGGACTTAGCACAGATACGCAGTATTTT,CASSPPGLSTDTQYF
TRBV5-1,few,.,TRBJ2-7,TGCGCCAGCAGCTTGGTTTCGGGGACCTACGAGCAGTACTTC,CASSLVSGTYEQYF
TRBV19,.,.,TRBJ1-6,TGTGCCAGTAGTAGGCAGGGTTTTAGATCACCCCTCCACTTT,CASSRQGFRSPLHF
TRBV2,.,.,TRBJ1-4,TGTGCCAGTCAACCAGGGCCAACTAATGAAAAACTGTTTTTT,CASQPGPTNEKLFF
TRBV4-2,.,TRBD2,TRBJ2-3,TGTGCCAGCAGCCAAGCCCTAGCGGGTACGCAGTATTTT,CASSQALAGTQYF
TRBV6-1,.,TRBD1,TRBJ2-5,TGTGCCAGCAGACGGGACAGGGAGAAGACGTACTTC,CASRRDREKTYF
TRBV5-1,few,.,TRBJ1-1,TGCGCCAGCACCCAGGGACAAGTGAACACTGAAGCTTTCTTT,CASTQGQVNTEAFF
TRBV27,few,.,TRBJ1-5,TGTGCCAGCAGTTTATCGACGGGGGGCGATCAGCCCCAGCATTTT,CASSLSTGGDQPQHF